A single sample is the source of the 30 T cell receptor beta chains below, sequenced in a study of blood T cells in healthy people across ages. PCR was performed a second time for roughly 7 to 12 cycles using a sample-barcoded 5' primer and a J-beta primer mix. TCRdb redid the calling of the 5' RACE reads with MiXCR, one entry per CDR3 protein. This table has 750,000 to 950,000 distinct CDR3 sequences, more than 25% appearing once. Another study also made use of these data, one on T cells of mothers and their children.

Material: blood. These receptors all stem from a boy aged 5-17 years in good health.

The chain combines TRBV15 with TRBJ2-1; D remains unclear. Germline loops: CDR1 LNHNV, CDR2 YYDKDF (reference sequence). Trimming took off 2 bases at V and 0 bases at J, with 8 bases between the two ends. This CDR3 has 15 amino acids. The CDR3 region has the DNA TGTGCCACCAGCAGACGGTCTAGCTCCTACAATGAGCAGTTCTTC. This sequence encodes CATSRRSSSYNEQFF.

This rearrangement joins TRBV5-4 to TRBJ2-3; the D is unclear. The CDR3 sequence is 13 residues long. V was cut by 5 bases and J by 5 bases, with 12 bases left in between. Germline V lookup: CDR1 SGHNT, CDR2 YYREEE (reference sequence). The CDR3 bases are TGTGCCAGCAGGCCAGCGCCACAAGATACGCAGTATTTT. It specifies CASRPAPQDTQYF.

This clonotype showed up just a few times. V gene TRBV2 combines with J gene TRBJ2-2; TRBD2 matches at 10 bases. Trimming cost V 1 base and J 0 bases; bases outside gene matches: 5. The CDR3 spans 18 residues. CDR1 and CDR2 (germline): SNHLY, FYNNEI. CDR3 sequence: CASSEGSGGASNTGELFF. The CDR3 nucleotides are TGTGCCAGCAGTGAAGGCAGCGGGGGGGCTTCGAACACCGGGGAGCTGTTTTTT. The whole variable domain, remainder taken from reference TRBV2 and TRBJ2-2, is EPEVTQTPSHQVTQMGQEVILRCVPISNHLYFYWYRQILGQKVEFLVSFYNNEISEKSEIFDDQFSVERPDGSNFTLKIRSTKLEDSAMYFCASSEGSGGASNTGELFFGEGSRLTVL.

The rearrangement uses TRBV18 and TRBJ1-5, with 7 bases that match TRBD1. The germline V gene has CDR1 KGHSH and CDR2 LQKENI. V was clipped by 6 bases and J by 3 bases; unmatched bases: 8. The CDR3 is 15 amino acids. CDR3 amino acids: CASSKGTGDNQPQHF. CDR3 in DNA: TGTGCCAGCTCCAAAGGCACAGGGGACAATCAGCCCCAGCATTTT.

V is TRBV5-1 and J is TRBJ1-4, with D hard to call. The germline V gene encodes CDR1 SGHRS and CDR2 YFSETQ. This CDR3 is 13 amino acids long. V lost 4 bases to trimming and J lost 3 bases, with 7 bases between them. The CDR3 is CASSTQSNEKLFF. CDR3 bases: TGCGCCAGCAGCACCCAATCTAATGAAAAACTGTTTTTT.

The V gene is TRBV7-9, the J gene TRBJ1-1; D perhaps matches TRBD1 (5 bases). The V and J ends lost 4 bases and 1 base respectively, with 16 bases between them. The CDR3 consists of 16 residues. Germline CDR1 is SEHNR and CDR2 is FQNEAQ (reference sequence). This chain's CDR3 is CASSWRPDSWNTEAFF. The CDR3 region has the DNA TGTGCCAGCAGCTGGCGCCCTGACAGCTGGAACACTGAAGCTTTCTTT.

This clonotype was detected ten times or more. CDR3 protein: CASSTKIGTEAFF. The CDR3 bases are TGTGCCAGCAGCACGAAGATCGGCACTGAAGCTTTCTTT. V gene TRBV3-1 combines with J gene TRBJ1-1; D remains ambiguous. The V end was cut by 5 bases, the J end by 4 bases, with 11 bases between. The germline CDR1 and CDR2 sequences are LGHDT and YNNKEL (reference sequence). This CDR3 has 13 residues.

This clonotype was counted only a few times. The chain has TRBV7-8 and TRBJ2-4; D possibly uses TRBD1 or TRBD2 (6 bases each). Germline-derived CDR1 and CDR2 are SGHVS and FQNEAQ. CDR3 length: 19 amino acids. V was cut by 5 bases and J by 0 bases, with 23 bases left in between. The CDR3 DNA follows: TGTGCCAGCAGCCTCCGTAGGCCTGGGGGGCCGCTAGCCAAAAACATTCAGTACTTC. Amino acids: CASSLRRPGGPLAKNIQYF.

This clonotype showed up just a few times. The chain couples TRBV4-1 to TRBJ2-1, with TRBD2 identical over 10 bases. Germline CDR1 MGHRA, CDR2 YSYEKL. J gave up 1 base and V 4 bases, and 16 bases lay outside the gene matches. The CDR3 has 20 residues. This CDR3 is CASSPSKIQRGGRSYNEQFF. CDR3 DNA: TGCGCCAGCAGCCCCAGCAAGATACAGCGGGGGGGCAGATCCTACAATGAGCAGTTCTTC.

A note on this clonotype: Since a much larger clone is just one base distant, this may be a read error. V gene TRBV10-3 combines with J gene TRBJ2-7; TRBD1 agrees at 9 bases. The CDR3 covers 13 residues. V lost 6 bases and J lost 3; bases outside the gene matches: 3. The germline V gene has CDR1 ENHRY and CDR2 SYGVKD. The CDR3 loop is CAISPGQGYEQYF. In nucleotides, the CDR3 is TGTGCCATCAGCCCGGGACAGGGCTACGAGCAGTACTTC.

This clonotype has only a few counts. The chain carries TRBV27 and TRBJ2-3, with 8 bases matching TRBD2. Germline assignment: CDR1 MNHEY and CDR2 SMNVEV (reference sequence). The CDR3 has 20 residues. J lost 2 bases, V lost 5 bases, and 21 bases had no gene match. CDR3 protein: CASSPLKLFQRGTLTDTQYF. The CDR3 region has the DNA TGTGCCAGCAGTCCCCTAAAATTATTTCAGCGGGGGACGCTCACAGATACGCAGTATTTT.

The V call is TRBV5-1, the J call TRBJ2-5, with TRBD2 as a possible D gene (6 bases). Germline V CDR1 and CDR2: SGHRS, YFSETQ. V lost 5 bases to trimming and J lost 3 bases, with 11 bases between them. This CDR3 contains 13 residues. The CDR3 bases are TGCGCCAGCAGGAACGGGGAGGAAGAGACCCAGTACTTC. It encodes CASRNGEEETQYF.

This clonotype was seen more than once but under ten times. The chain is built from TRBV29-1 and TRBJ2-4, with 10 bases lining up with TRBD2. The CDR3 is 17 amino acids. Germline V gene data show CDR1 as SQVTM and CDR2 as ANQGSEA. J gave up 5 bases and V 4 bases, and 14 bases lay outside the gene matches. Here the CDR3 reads CSVGPPSGGGGENIQYF. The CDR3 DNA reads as TGCAGCGTTGGTCCGCCCAGCGGGGGGGGCGGAGAAAACATTCAGTACTTC.

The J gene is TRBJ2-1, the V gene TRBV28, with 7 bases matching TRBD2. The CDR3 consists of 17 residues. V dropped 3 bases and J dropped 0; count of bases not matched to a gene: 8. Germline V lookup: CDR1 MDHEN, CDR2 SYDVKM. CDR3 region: CASSFPSGGSSYNEQFF. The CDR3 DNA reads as TGTGCCAGCAGTTTTCCTAGCGGTGGCAGCTCCTACAATGAGCAGTTCTTC.

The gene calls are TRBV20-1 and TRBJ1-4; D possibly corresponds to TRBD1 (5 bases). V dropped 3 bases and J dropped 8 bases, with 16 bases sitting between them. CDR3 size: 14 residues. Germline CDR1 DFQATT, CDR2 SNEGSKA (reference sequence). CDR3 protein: CSARSQGGGEKLFF. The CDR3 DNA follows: TGCAGTGCTAGGAGTCAGGGTGGTGGAGAAAAACTGTTTTTT.

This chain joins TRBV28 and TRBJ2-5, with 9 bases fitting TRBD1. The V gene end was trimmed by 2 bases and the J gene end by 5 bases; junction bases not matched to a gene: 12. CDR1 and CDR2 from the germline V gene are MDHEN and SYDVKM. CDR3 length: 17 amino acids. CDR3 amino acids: CASSLGVTGGAGETQYF. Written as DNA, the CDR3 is TGTGCCAGCAGTTTAGGGGTCACAGGGGGCGCGGGGGAGACCCAGTACTTC. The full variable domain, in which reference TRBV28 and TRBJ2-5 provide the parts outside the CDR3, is DVKVTQSSRYLVKRTGEKVFLECVQDMDHENMFWYRQDPGLGLRLIYFSYDVKMKEKGDIPEGYSVSREKKERFSLILESASTNQTSMYLCASSLGVTGGAGETQYFGPGTRLLVL.

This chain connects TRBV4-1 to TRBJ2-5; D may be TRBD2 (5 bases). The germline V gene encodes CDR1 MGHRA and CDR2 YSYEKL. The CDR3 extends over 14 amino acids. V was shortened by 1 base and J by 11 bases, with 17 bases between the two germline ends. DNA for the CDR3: TGCGCCAGCAGCCAAGGGACTCCTCTCGGTGAGCAGTACTTC. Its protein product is CASSQGTPLGEQYF.

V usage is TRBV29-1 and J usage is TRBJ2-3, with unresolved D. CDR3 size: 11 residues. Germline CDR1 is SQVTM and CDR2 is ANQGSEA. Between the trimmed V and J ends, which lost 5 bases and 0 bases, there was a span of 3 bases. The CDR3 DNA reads TGCAGCGTTCGGAGCACAGATACGCAGTATTTT. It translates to CSVRSTDTQYF.

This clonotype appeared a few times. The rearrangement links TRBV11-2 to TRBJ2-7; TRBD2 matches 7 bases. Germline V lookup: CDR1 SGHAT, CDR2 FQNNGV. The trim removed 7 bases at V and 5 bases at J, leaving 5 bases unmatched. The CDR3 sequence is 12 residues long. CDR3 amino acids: CASTHGTNEQYF. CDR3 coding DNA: TGTGCCAGCACCCACGGGACTAACGAGCAGTACTTC. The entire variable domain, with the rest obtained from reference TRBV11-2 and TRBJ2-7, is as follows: EAGVAQSPRYKIIEKRQSVAFWCNPISGHATLYWYQQILGQGPKLLIQFQNNGVVDDSQLPKDRFSAERLKGVDSTLKIQPAKLEDSAVYLCASTHGTNEQYFGPGTRLTVT.

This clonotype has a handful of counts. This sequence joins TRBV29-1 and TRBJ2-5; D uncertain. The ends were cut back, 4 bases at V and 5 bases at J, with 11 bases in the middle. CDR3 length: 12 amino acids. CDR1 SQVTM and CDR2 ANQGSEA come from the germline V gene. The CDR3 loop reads CSVGSSAETQYF. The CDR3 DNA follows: TGCAGCGTTGGTAGCTCAGCGGAGACCCAGTACTTC.

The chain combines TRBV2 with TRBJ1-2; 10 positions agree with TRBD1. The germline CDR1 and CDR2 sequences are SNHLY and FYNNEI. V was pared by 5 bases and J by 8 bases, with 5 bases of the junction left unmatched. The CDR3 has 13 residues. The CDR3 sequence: CASSMTGGGGYTF. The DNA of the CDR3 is TGTGCCAGCAGTATGACAGGGGGCGGGGGCTACACCTTC.

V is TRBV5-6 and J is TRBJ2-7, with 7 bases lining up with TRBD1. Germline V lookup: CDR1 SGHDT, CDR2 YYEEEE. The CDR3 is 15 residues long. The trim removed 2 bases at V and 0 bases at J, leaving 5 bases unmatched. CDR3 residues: CASSFTGDLSYEQYF. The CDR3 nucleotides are TGTGCCAGCAGCTTTACAGGGGACCTCTCCTACGAGCAGTACTTC.

Here the CDR3 reads CASSVASGGELQETQYF. Written as DNA, the CDR3 is TGTGCCAGCAGTGTGGCTAGCGGGGGAGAACTTCAAGAGACCCAGTACTTC. This chain connects TRBV2 to TRBJ2-5, with 10 bases fitting TRBD2. V gave up 4 bases and J gave up 2 bases; unmatched junction bases: 10. CDR1 is SNHLY and CDR2 is FYNNEI in the germline V gene. The CDR3 covers 17 residues. The full variable domain, its missing parts supplied by reference TRBV2 and TRBJ2-5, is EPEVTQTPSHQVTQMGQEVILRCVPISNHLYFYWYRQILGQKVEFLVSFYNNEISEKSEIFDDQFSVERPDGSNFTLKIRSTKLEDSAMYFCASSVASGGELQETQYFGPGTRLLVL.

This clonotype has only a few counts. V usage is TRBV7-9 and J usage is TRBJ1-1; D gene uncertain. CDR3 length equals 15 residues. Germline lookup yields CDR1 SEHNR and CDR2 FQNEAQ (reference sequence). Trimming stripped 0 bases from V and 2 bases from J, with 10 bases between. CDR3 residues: CASSLAYQPNTEAFF. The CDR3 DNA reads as TGTGCCAGCAGCTTAGCGTACCAGCCCAACACTGAAGCTTTCTTT.

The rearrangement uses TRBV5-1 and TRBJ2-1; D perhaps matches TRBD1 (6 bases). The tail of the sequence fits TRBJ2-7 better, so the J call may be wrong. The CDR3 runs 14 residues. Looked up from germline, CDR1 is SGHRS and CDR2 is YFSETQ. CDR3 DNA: TGCGCCAGCAGCATGGGGACACCTGGTGACGAGCAGTACTTC. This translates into CASSMGTPGDEQYF.

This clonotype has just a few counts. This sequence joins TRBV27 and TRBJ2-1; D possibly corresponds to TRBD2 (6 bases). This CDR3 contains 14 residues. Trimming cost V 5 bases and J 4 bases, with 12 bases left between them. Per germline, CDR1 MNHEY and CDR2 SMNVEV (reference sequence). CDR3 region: CASSPPGLYNEQFF. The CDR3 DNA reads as TGTGCCAGCAGTCCCCCGGGACTGTACAATGAGCAGTTCTTC.

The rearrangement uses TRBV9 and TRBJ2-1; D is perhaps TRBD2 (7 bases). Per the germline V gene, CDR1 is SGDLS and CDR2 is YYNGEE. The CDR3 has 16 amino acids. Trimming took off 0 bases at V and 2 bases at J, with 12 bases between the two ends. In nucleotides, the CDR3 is TGTGCCAGCAGCGTAGGAGGCGGGGGCGCCTACAATGAGCAGTTCTTC. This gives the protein CASSVGGGGAYNEQFF.

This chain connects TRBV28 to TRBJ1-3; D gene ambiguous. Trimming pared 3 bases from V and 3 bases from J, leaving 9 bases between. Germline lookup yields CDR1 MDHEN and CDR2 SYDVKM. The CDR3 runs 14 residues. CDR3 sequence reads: CASSLWGNGNTIYF. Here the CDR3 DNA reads TGTGCCAGCAGTTTGTGGGGTAATGGAAACACCATATATTTT.

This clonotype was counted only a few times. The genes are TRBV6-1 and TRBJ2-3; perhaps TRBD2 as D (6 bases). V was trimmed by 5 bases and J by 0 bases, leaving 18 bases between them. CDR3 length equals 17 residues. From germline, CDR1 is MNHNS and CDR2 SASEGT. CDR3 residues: CASSPLAGTHSTDTQYF. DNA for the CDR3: TGTGCCAGCAGTCCTCTCGCCGGGACTCATAGCACAGATACGCAGTATTTT.

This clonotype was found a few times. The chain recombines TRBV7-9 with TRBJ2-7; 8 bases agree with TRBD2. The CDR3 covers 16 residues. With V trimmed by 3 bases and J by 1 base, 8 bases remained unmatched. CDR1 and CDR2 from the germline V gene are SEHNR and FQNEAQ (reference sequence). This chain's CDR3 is CASSFREGRGSYEQYF. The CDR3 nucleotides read TGTGCCAGCAGCTTTCGGGAGGGGCGGGGATCCTACGAGCAGTACTTC.